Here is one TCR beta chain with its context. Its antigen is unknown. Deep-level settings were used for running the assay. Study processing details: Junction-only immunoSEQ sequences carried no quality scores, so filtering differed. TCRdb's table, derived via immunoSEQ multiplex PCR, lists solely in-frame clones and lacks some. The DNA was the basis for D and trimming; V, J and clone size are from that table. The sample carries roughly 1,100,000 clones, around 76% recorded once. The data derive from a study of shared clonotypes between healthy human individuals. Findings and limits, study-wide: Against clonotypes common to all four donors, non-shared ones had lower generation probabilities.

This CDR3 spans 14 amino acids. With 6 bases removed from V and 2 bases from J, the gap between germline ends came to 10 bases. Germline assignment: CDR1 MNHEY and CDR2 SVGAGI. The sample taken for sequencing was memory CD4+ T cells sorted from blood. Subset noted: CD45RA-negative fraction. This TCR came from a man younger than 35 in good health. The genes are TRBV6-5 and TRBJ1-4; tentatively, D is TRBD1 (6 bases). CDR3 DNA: TGTGCCAGCAGAGAACAGGGTACTAATGAAAAACTGTTTTTT. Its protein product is CASREQGTNEKLFF.